Sequencing of this TCR beta chain was carried out in a study of response to subunit inactivated influenza vaccine. As regards this clonotype: As yet, its antigen is unknown.

Germline CDR1 and CDR2: LGHNA and YSLEER. With 1 base clipped from V and 3 bases from J, the junction kept 2 bases outside the gene matches. CDR3 length: 15 amino acids. Regarding the study as a whole: The authors put forward the suggestion that each seasonal influenza vaccination may bring in only a limited number of new T cells.

TCRdb reanalysed the RT-PCR reads using MiXCR and keeps one entry per CDR3 protein. The sample holds around 530,000 distinct CDR3 sequences, 15% to 20% seen once. The material was CD4+ T cells sorted from PBMCs, obtained less than 30 months after vaccination. V is TRBV4-3 and J is TRBJ1-5; 8 bases line up with TRBD1. The source of this sequence is a man between 45 and 75 years old who received an inactivated influenza vaccine. The CDR3, as DNA: TGCGCCAGCAGCCAAGGGACAGGGACCAATCAGCCCCAGCATTTT. Its translation: CASSQGTGTNQPQHF.